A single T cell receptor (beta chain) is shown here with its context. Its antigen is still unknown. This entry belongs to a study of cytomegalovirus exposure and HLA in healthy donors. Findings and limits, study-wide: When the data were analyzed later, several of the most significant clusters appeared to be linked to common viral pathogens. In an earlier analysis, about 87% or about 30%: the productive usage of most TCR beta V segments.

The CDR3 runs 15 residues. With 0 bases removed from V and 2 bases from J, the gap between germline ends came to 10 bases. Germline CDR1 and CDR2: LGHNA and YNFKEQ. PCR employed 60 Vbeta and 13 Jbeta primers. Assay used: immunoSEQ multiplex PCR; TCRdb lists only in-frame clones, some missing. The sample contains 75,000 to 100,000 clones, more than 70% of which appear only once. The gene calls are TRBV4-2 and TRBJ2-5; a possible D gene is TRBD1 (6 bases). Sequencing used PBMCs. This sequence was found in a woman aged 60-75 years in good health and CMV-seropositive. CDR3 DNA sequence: TGTGCCAGCAGCCAAGAGGCAGGGGCACAAGAGACCCAGTACTTC. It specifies CASSQEAGAQETQYF.